These T cell receptor beta chains were read from a single sample in a study of Ad26.COV2.S vaccination and SARS-CoV-2 variants. This table comes from immunoSEQ multiplex PCR, and its TCRdb copy is limited to in-frame clones, with some not included. The sample gives about 450,000 clones, roughly nine tenths of which show up once; over 2.5% is in the top ten. Sequencing was performed on peripheral blood, taken in a trial of Ad26.COV2.S vaccine versus placebo. All receptors derive from a person aged 18-60 years who received the Ad26.COV2.S COVID-19 vaccine or a placebo. Both conserved end residues are part of each CDR3. The D gene is left open where the match is weak. Clone size, where shown, is once, few, many, or a class for clones that have expanded.

d_gene: TRBD1; v_gene: TRBV19; j_gene: TRBJ2-1; abundance: -; CDR3aa: CASIRTGRTNEQFF; CDR3nt: TGTGCCAGTATCAGGACAGGGCGAACCAATGAGCAGTTCTTC
d_gene: -; v_gene: TRBV15; j_gene: TRBJ1-2; abundance: -; CDR3aa: CATSVTTGRSYGYTF; CDR3nt: TGTGCCACCAGCGTAACGACGGGACGAAGCTATGGCTACACCTTC
d_gene: -; v_gene: TRBV11-3; j_gene: TRBJ2-2; abundance: -; CDR3aa: CASSSGQGGTGELFF; CDR3nt: TGTGCCAGCAGCTCGGGCCAGGGCGGGACCGGGGAGCTGTTTTTT
d_gene: TRBD1; v_gene: TRBV3-1/TRBV3-2; j_gene: TRBJ1-3; abundance: -; CDR3aa: CASSLQNPGQADSGNTIYF; CDR3nt: TGTGCCAGCAGCCTGCAAAACCCGGGACAGGCTGACTCTGGAAACACCATATATTTT
d_gene: TRBD2; v_gene: TRBV5-4; j_gene: TRBJ2-5; abundance: -; CDR3aa: CASSVPGGGQYF; CDR3nt: TGTGCCAGCAGCGTCCCGGGGGGGGGCCAGTACTTC
d_gene: -; v_gene: TRBV20-1; j_gene: TRBJ2-1; abundance: -; CDR3aa: CSASIGRFSSYNEQFF; CDR3nt: TGCAGTGCTAGTATAGGACGCTTCAGCTCCTACAATGAGCAGTTCTTC
d_gene: -; v_gene: TRBV21-1; j_gene: TRBJ2-1; abundance: -; CDR3aa: CASSTLTSGRLDEQFF; CDR3nt: TGTGCCAGCAGCACCTTGACTAGCGGGAGGCTCGATGAGCAGTTCTTC
d_gene: -; v_gene: TRBV2; j_gene: TRBJ1-2; abundance: -; CDR3aa: CASSEYGYTF; CDR3nt: TGTGCCAGCAGTGAGTATGGCTACACCTTC
d_gene: -; v_gene: TRBV27; j_gene: TRBJ2-5; abundance: -; CDR3aa: CASSQKYQETQYF; CDR3nt: TGTGCCAGCAGTCAAAAGTACCAAGAGACCCAGTACTTC
d_gene: -; v_gene: TRBV4-3; j_gene: TRBJ1-2; abundance: -; CDR3aa: CASSRSALRHYGYTF; CDR3nt: TGCGCCAGCAGCCGATCAGCTCTACGGCACTATGGCTACACCTTC
d_gene: -; v_gene: TRBV28; j_gene: TRBJ1-5; abundance: -; CDR3aa: CASRMVQALNQPQHF; CDR3nt: TGTGCCAGCAGAATGGTACAGGCACTCAATCAGCCCCAGCATTTT
d_gene: TRBD2; v_gene: TRBV5-1; j_gene: TRBJ2-3; abundance: -; CDR3aa: CASSSGLAGAGTDTQYF; CDR3nt: TGCGCCAGCAGCTCGGGACTAGCGGGGGCCGGAACAGATACGCAGTATTTT
d_gene: -; v_gene: TRBV5-6; j_gene: TRBJ1-5; abundance: -; CDR3aa: CASSRDANQPQHF; CDR3nt: TGTGCCAGCAGCAGGGACGCCAATCAGCCCCAGCATTTT
d_gene: -; v_gene: TRBV19; j_gene: TRBJ2-1; abundance: -; CDR3aa: CASSITPGASNEQFF; CDR3nt: TGTGCCAGTAGTATAACCCCAGGGGCCAGCAATGAGCAGTTCTTC
d_gene: TRBD1; v_gene: TRBV19; j_gene: TRBJ1-1; abundance: -; CDR3aa: CASSIEQGEGTEAFF; CDR3nt: TGTGCCAGTAGTATAGAGCAGGGGGAGGGCACTGAAGCTTTCTTT
d_gene: -; v_gene: TRBV7-3; j_gene: TRBJ1-1; abundance: -; CDR3aa: CASSWGTDTEAFF; CDR3nt: TGTGCCAGCAGCTGGGGGACGGACACTGAAGCTTTCTTT
d_gene: -; v_gene: TRBV7-9; j_gene: TRBJ1-1; abundance: -; CDR3aa: CASSSGGDAFF; CDR3nt: TGTGCCAGCAGCTCAGGCGGGGACGCTTTCTTT
d_gene: -; v_gene: TRBV30; j_gene: TRBJ2-3; abundance: -; CDR3aa: CAWSVFTDTQYF; CDR3nt: TGTGCCTGGAGTGTATTCACAGATACGCAGTATTTT
d_gene: TRBD2; v_gene: TRBV24-1; j_gene: TRBJ2-1; abundance: -; CDR3aa: CATSDFRGSSPYNEQFF; CDR3nt: TGTGCCACCAGTGATTTCCGCGGGAGCTCCCCCTACAATGAGCAGTTCTTC
d_gene: TRBD2; v_gene: TRBV18; j_gene: TRBJ2-1; abundance: -; CDR3aa: CASSGTTDNEQFF; CDR3nt: TGTGCCAGCTCCGGGACTACCGACAATGAGCAGTTCTTC
d_gene: -; v_gene: TRBV3-1/TRBV3-2; j_gene: TRBJ1-4; abundance: -; CDR3aa: CASSQMRVEEKLFF; CDR3nt: TGTGCCAGCAGCCAGATGCGGGTGGAAGAAAAACTGTTTTTT
d_gene: TRBD1; v_gene: TRBV29-1; j_gene: TRBJ1-2; abundance: -; CDR3aa: CSVPPTGTGYGYTF; CDR3nt: TGCAGCGTACCCCCCACCGGGACAGGGTATGGCTACACCTTC
d_gene: -; v_gene: TRBV27; j_gene: TRBJ1-3; abundance: -; CDR3aa: CASSAGLSGNTIYF; CDR3nt: TGTGCCAGCAGTGCCGGCCTGTCTGGAAACACCATATATTTT
d_gene: -; v_gene: TRBV2; j_gene: TRBJ2-4; abundance: -; CDR3aa: CASSEYPIQYF; CDR3nt: TGTGCCAGCAGTGAATATCCCATTCAGTACTTC
d_gene: -; v_gene: TRBV11-3; j_gene: TRBJ1-5; abundance: -; CDR3aa: CASSLTSNQPQHF; CDR3nt: TGTGCCAGCAGTTTGACAAGCAATCAGCCCCAGCATTTT
d_gene: -; v_gene: TRBV7-9; j_gene: TRBJ1-1; abundance: -; CDR3aa: CASSTLTGASGTEAFF; CDR3nt: TGTGCCAGCAGCACACTTACGGGGGCATCCGGCACTGAAGCTTTCTTT
d_gene: TRBD2; v_gene: TRBV29-1; j_gene: TRBJ2-2; abundance: once; CDR3aa: CSVDRGRATGELFF; CDR3nt: TGCAGCGTTGACCGCGGGAGGGCCACCGGGGAGCTGTTTTTT
d_gene: TRBD2; v_gene: TRBV24-1; j_gene: TRBJ2-1; abundance: -; CDR3aa: CATSEGLADYNEQFF; CDR3nt: TGTGCCACCAGCGAAGGACTAGCGGACTACAATGAGCAGTTCTTC
d_gene: TRBD1; v_gene: TRBV19; j_gene: TRBJ1-5; abundance: -; CDR3aa: CASMWRQGQPQHF; CDR3nt: TGTGCCAGTATGTGGAGACAGGGTCAGCCCCAGCATTTT
d_gene: -; v_gene: TRBV2; j_gene: TRBJ2-3; abundance: -; CDR3aa: CASSVVGTDTQYF; CDR3nt: TGTGCCAGCAGTGTTGTTGGCACAGATACGCAGTATTTT
d_gene: TRBD2; v_gene: TRBV7-3; j_gene: TRBJ2-1; abundance: -; CDR3aa: CASSLWGGENEQFF; CDR3nt: TGTGCCAGCAGCTTATGGGGAGGGGAGAATGAGCAGTTCTTC
d_gene: TRBD1; v_gene: TRBV4-3; j_gene: TRBJ1-6; abundance: -; CDR3aa: CASSQVTGANSYNSPLHF; CDR3nt: TGCGCCAGCAGCCAAGTTACAGGGGCGAACTCCTATAATTCACCCCTCCACTTT
d_gene: TRBD1; v_gene: TRBV28; j_gene: TRBJ2-7; abundance: -; CDR3aa: CASSFVGTAPYEQYF; CDR3nt: TGTGCCAGCAGTTTTGTCGGGACAGCTCCCTACGAGCAGTACTTC
d_gene: TRBD2; v_gene: TRBV7-2; j_gene: TRBJ2-1; abundance: -; CDR3aa: CASSSRLAPSSYNEQFF; CDR3nt: TGTGCCAGCAGCTCCCGACTAGCCCCCAGCTCCTACAATGAGCAGTTCTTC
d_gene: -; v_gene: TRBV5-1; j_gene: TRBJ1-2; abundance: -; CDR3aa: CASSLAPRAGYTF; CDR3nt: TGCGCCAGCAGCTTGGCACCCAGGGCTGGCTACACCTTC